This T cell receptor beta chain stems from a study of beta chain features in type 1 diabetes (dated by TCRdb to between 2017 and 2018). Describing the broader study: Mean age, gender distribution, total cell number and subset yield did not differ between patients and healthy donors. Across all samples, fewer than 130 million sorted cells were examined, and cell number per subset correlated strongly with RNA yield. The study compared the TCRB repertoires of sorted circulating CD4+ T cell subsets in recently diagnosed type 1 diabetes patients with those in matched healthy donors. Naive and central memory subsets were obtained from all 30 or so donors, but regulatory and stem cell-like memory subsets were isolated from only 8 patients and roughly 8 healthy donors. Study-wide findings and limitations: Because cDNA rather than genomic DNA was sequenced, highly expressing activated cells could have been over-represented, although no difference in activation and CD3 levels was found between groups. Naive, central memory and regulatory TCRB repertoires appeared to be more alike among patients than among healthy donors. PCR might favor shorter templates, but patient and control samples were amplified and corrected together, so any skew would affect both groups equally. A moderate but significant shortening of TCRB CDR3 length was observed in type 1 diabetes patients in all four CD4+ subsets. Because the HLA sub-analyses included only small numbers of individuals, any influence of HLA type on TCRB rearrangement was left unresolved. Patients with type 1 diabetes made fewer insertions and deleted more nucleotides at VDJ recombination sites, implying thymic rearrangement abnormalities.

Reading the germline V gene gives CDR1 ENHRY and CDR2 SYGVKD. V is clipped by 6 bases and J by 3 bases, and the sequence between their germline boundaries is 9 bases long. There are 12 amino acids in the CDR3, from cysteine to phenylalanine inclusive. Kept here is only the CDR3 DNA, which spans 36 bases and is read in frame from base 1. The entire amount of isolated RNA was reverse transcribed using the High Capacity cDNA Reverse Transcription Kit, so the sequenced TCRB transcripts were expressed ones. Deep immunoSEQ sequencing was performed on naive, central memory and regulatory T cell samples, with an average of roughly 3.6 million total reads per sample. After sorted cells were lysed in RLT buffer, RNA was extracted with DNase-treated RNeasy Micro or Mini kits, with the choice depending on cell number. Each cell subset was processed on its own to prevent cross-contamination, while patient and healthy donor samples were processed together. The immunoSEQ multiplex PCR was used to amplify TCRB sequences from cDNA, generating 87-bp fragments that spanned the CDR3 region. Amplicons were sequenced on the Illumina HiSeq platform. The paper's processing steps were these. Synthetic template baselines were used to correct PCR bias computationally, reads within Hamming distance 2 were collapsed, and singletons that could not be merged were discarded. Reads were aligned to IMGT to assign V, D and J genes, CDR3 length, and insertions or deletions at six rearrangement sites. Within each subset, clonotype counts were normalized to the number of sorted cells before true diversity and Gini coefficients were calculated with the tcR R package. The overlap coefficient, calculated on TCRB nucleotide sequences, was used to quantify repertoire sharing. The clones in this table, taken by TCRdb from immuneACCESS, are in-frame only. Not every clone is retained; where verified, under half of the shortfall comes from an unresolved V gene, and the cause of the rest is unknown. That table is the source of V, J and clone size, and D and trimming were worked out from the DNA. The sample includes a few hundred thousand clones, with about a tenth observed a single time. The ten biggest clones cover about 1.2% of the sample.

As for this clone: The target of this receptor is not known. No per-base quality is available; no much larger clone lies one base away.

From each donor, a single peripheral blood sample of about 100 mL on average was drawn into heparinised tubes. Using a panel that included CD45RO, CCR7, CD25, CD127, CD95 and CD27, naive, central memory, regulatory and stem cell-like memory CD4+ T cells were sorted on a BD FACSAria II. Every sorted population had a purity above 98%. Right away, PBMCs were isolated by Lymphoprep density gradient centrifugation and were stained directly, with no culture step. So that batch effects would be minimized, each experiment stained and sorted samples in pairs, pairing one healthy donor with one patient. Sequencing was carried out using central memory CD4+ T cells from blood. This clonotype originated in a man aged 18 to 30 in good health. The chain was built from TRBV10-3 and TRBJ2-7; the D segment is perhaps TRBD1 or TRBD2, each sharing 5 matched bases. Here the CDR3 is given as CAISWDGYEQYF. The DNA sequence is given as TGTGCCATCAGCTGGGACGGCTACGAGCAGTACTTC.